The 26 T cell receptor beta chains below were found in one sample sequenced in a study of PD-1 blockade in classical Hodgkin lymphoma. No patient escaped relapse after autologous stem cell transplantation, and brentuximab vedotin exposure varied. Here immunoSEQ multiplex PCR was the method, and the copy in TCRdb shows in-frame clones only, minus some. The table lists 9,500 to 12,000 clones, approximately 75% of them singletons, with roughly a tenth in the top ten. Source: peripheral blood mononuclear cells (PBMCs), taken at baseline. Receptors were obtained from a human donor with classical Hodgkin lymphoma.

The CDR3 nucleotides read TGTGCCGGACGACAGAGCGAGACCCAGTACTTC. As protein: CAGRQSETQYF. The chain recombines TRBV7-9 with TRBJ2-5; TRBD1 might be the D (5 bases). V lost 11 bases and J lost 5, with 12 bases in between. Germline CDR1 reads SEHNR; CDR2 reads FQNEAQ (reference sequence). This CDR3 contains 11 residues.

The DNA of the CDR3 is TGTGCCAGCAGCTTAGCTGACAGGGCGGCCGGGGAGCTGTTTTTT. Its translation: CASSLADRAAGELFF. This sequence joins TRBV7-6 and TRBJ2-2; 7 nucleotides align to TRBD1. Looked up from germline, CDR1 is SGHVS and CDR2 is FNYEAQ. This CDR3 is built from 15 residues. The V and J ends lost 0 bases and 6 bases, in that order; junction bases with no gene match: 4.

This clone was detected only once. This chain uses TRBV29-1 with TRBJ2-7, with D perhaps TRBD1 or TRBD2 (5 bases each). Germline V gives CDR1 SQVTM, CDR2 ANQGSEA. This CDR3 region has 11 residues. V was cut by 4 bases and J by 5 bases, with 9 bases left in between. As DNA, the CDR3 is TGCAGCGTTGGGGGGACGAACGAGCAGTACTTC. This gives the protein CSVGGTNEQYF.

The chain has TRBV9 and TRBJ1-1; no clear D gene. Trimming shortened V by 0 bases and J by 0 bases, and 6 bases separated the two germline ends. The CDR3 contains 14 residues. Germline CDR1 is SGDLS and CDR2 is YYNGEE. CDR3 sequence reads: CASSVDLMNTEAFF. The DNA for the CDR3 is TGTGCCAGCAGCGTAGATCTGATGAACACTGAAGCTTTCTTT.

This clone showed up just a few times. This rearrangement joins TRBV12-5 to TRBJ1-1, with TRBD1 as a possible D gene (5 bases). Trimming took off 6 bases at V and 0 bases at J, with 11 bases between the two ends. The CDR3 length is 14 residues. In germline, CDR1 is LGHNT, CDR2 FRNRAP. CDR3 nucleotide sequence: TGTGCTAGTGGCAGGGTCCACTTGAACACTGAAGCTTTCTTT. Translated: CASGRVHLNTEAFF.

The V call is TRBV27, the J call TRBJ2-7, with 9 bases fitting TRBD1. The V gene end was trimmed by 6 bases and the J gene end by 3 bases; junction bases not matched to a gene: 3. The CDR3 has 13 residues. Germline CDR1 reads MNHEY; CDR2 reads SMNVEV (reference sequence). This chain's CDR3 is CASRGQGHYEQYF. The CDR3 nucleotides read TGTGCCAGCAGGGGACAGGGCCACTACGAGCAGTACTTC.

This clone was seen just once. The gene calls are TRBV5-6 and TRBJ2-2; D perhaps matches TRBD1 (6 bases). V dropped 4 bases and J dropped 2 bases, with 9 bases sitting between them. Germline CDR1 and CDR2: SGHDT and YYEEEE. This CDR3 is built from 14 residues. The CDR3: CASSKGQNTGELFF. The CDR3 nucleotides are TGTGCCAGCAGCAAGGGACAAAACACCGGGGAGCTGTTTTTT.

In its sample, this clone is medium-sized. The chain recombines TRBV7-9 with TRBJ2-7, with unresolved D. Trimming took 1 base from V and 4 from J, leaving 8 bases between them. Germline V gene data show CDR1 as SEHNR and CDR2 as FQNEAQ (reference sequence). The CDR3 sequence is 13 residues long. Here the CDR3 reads CASSLDRTYEQYF. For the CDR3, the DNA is TGTGCCAGCAGCTTAGACAGAACATACGAGCAGTACTTC.

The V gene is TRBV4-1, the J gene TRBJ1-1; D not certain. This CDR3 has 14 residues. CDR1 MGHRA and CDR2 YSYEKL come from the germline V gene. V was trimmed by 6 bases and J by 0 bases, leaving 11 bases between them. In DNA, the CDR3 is TGCGCCAGCAGTTACAGCAGACTGAACACTGAAGCTTTCTTT. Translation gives CASSYSRLNTEAFF.

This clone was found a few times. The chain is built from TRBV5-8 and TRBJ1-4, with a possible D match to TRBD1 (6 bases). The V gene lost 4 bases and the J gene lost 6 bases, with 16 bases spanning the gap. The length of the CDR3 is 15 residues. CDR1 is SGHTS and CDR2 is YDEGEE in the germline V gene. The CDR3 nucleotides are TGTGCCAGCAGCCTCGCTGGGAGGGGGGATGAAAAACTGTTTTTT. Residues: CASSLAGRGDEKLFF.

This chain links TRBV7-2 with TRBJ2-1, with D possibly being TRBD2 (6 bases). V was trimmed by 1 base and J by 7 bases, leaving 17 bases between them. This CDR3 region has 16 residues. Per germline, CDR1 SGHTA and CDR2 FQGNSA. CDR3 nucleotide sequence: TGTGCCAGCAGCTTAGAGGCGGACTACCTTTTTAATGAGCAGTTCTTC. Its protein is CASSLEADYLFNEQFF.

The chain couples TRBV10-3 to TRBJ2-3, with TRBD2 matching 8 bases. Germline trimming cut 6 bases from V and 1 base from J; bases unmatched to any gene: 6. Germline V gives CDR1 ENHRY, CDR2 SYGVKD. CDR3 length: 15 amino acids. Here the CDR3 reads CAISLGTRGTDTQYF. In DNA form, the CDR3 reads TGTGCCATCAGCCTCGGGACTAGGGGCACAGATACGCAGTATTTT.

The CDR3 sequence: CASSIGLVGGYEQYF. CDR3 nucleotides: TGTGCCAGTAGTATTGGACTAGTAGGGGGCTACGAGCAGTACTTC. V usage is TRBV19 and J usage is TRBJ2-7, with D perhaps TRBD2 (7 bases). CDR3 size: 15 residues. CDR1 is LNHDA and CDR2 is SQIVND in the germline V gene (reference sequence). The V end was cut by 3 bases, the J end by 3 bases, with 15 bases between.

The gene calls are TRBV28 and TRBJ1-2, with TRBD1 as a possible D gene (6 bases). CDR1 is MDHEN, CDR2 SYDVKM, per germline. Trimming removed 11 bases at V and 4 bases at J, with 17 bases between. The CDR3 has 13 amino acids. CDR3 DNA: TGTGCCTATGCCTCCCACAGGGCCTATGGCTACACCTTC. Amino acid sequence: CAYASHRAYGYTF.

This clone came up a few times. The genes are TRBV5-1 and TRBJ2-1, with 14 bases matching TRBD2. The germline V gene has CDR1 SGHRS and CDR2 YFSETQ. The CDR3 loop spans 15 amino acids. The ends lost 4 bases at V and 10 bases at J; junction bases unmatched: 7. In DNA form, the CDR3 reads TGCGCCAGCAGCCTCCGGACTAGCGGGGGGCACGAGCAGTTCTTC. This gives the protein CASSLRTSGGHEQFF. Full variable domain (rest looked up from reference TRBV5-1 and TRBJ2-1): KAGVTQTPRYLIKTRGQQVTLSCSPISGHRSVSWYQQTPGQGLQFLFEYFSETQRNKGNFPGRFSGRQFSNSRSEMNVSTLELGDSALYLCASSLRTSGGHEQFFGPGTRLTVL.

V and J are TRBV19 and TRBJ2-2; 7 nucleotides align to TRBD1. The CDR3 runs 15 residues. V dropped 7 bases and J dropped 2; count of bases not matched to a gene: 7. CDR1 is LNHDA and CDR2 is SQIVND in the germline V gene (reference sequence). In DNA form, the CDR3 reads TGTGCCAGTAAGAGAGACAGGGTTAACACCGGGGAGCTGTTTTTT. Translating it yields CASKRDRVNTGELFF.

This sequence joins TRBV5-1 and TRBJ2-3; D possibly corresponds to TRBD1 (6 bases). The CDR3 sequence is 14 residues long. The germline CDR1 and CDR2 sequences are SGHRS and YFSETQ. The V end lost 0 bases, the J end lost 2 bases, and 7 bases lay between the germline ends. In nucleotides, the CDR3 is TGCGCCAGCAGCTTGGACAGGGTCACAGATACGCAGTATTTT. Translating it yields CASSLDRVTDTQYF.

The CDR3 region has the DNA TGTGCCAGCCAACCCTTGGGTTCGAACACCGGGGAGCTGTTTTTT. Translating gives CASQPLGSNTGELFF. The chain is built from TRBV19 and TRBJ2-2; D not resolved. V lost 9 bases and J lost 0, with 14 bases in between. Germline V gene sequence: CDR1 LNHDA, CDR2 SQIVND (reference sequence). This CDR3 spans 15 amino acids. The whole variable domain, remainder taken from reference TRBV19 and TRBJ2-2, is DGGITQSPKYLFRKEGQNVTLSCEQNLNHDAMYWYRQDPGQGLRLIYYSQIVNDFQKGDIAEGYSVSREKKESFPLTVTSAQKNPTAFYLCASQPLGSNTGELFFGEGSRLTVL.

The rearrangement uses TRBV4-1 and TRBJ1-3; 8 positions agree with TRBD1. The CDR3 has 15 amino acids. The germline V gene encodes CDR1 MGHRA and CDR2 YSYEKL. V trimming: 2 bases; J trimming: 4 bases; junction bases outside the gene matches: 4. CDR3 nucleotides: TGCGCCAGCAGCCAAACGGGACAGGTCGGAAACACCATATATTTT. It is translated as CASSQTGQVGNTIYF.

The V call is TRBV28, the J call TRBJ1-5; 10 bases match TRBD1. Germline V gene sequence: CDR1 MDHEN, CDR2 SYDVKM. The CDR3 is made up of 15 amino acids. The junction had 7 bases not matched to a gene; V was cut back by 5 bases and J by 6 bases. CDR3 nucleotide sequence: TGTGCCAGCAGTGCCGGGACAGGGGTAGTTCAGCCCCAGCATTTT. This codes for CASSAGTGVVQPQHF.

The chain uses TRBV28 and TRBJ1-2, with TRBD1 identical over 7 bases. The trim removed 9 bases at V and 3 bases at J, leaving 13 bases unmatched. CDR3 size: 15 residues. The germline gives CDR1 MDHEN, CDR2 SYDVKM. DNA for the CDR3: TGTGCCAGTATGGGGACAGCACCTTTCGACTATGGCTACACCTTC. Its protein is CASMGTAPFDYGYTF.

CDR3 bases: TGTGCCAGCAGTGGCACCTACAATGAGCAGTTCTTC. Encoded protein: CASSGTYNEQFF. The rearrangement uses TRBV2 and TRBJ2-1, with D unclear. CDR1 and CDR2 from the germline V gene are SNHLY and FYNNEI. The V end lost 4 bases, the J end lost 2 bases, and 3 bases lay between the germline ends. The CDR3 totals 12 residues.

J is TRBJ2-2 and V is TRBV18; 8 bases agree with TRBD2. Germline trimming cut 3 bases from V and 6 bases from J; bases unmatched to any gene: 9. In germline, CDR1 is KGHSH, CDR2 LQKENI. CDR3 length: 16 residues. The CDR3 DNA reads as TGTGCCAGCTCACCGAATAGCGGGGTTGTTCCCGGGGAGCTGTTTTTT. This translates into CASSPNSGVVPGELFF.

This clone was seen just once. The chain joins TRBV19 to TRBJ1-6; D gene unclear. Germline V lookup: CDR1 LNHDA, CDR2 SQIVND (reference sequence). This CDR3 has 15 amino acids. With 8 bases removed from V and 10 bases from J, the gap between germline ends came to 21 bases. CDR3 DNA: TGTGCCAGTTCCCCTCCCCACGGAATGGGATCACCCCTCCACTTT. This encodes CASSPPHGMGSPLHF.

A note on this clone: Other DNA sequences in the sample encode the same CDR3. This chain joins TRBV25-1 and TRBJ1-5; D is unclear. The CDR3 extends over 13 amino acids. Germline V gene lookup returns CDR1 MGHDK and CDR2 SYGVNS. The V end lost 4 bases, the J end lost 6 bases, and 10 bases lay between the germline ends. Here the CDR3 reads CASSGSGFQPQHF. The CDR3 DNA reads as TGTGCCAGCAGTGGTTCAGGTTTTCAGCCCCAGCATTTT.

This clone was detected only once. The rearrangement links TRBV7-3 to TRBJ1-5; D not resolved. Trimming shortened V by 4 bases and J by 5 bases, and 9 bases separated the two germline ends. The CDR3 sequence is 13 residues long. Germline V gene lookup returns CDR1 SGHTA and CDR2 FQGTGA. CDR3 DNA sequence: TGTGCCAGCAGCTCGGGCCCGTATCAGCCCCAGCATTTT. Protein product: CASSSGPYQPQHF.